Below are 8 T cell receptor beta chains sequenced from a single sample in a study of read filtering for tumor transcriptome and immune sequencing. From roughly 0.4 ug of RNA, a library with molecular barcoded alpha/delta and beta/gamma adaptors was made. TCRdb ran MiXCR on the reads and lists one entry per CDR3 protein. The profile shows around 140,000 distinct CDR3 sequences, roughly 13% of them singletons. Material: a population of CD138-negative cells sorted from bone marrow. The receptors were gathered from a donor aged 40 or over with multiple myeloma.

This clonotype has ten or more counts. The chain employs TRBV10-3 and TRBJ1-1; TRBD1 matches at 11 bases. Germline-derived CDR1 and CDR2 are ENHRY and SYGVKD. The length of the CDR3 is 12 residues. The trim removed 6 bases at V and 13 bases at J, leaving 7 bases unmatched. CDR3 in DNA: TGTGCCATCAGCGGGACAGGGGGTTTAGATTTCTTT. Its protein product is CAISGTGGLDFF.

A few counts support this clonotype. Given the absence of the conserved phenylalanine or tryptophan at the CDR3 end, a read error is likely. The chain couples TRBV29-1 to TRBJ1-4, with 9 bases identical to TRBD1. Germline V gene data show CDR1 as SQVTM and CDR2 as ANQGSEA. The CDR3 consists of 14 residues. The trim removed 6 bases at V and 3 bases at J, leaving 5 bases unmatched. This CDR3 is CSVGRQGANEKLFL. CDR3 DNA: TGCAGCGTGGGCCGACAGGGGGCTAATGAAAAACTGTTTCTT.

This clonotype was found a few times. The V call is TRBV7-2, the J call TRBJ2-5; D perhaps matches TRBD1 (5 bases). Trimming took 1 base from V and 5 from J, leaving 8 bases between them. This CDR3 is 13 amino acids long. From germline, CDR1 is SGHTA and CDR2 FQGNSA. DNA of the CDR3: TGTGCCAGCAGCTTAGAAGGGGATGAGACCCAGTACTTC. Encoded protein: CASSLEGDETQYF.

In this sample, this clonotype turned up many times. V gene TRBV20-1 combines with J gene TRBJ2-7, with D hard to call. This CDR3 is 15 amino acids long. V lost 6 bases to trimming and J lost 0 bases, with 18 bases between them. Germline-derived CDR1 and CDR2 are DFQATT and SNEGSKA (reference sequence). CDR3 sequence reads: CSARSWQLDSYEQYF. The CDR3, as DNA: TGCAGTGCACGGAGTTGGCAGCTAGACTCCTACGAGCAGTACTTC.

With respect to this clonotype: This clone may be a read error of a much larger clone one base away. Likely a read error: the CDR3 ends without its conserved phenylalanine or tryptophan. The V and J genes are TRBV20-1 and TRBJ2-1; 10 nucleotides agree with TRBD2. The CDR3 loop spans 14 amino acids. V lost 5 bases and J lost 4; bases outside the gene matches: 5. The V gene's germline CDR1 is DFQATT and CDR2 SNEGSKA (reference sequence). The CDR3 spells CSAEREGGYNEQFS. As DNA, the CDR3 is TGCAGTGCTGAGCGGGAGGGGGGGTACAATGAGCAGTTCTCC.

Concerning this clonotype itself: Here the CDR3 omits its conserved ending phenylalanine or tryptophan, so a read error is the likely source. The chain joins TRBV7-9 to TRBJ2-1; D unresolved. The V gene's germline CDR1 is SEHNR and CDR2 FQNEAQ (reference sequence). V was trimmed by 5 bases and J by 6 bases, leaving 14 bases between them. CDR3 length: 14 amino acids. The CDR3 nucleotides read TGTGCCAGCAGCCCCCACTCTGGCGTCAATGAGCAGTTCCTC. Translation: CASSPHSGVNEQFL.

This clonotype was recorded many times. V gene TRBV24-1 combines with J gene TRBJ2-1; 7 bases are a match to TRBD1. Germline V gene data show CDR1 as KGHDR and CDR2 as SFDVKD. The junction had 15 bases not matched to a gene; V was cut back by 3 bases and J by 8 bases. The CDR3 length is 17 residues. Here the CDR3 reads CATSDVRDSTFIHEQFF. The CDR3 DNA reads as TGTGCCACCAGTGATGTCCGGGACAGTACTTTCATCCATGAGCAGTTCTTC.

Many counts were recorded for this clonotype. This chain connects TRBV20-1 to TRBJ2-7; TRBD1 aligns across 10 bases. This CDR3 has 14 residues. The germline CDR1 and CDR2 sequences are DFQATT and SNEGSKA (reference sequence). With 4 bases clipped from V and 5 bases from J, the junction kept 8 bases outside the gene matches. The CDR3 spells CSAISGTGVHEQYF. The CDR3, as DNA: TGCAGTGCTATTTCCGGGACAGGGGTGCACGAGCAGTACTTC.